Following are 24 T cell receptor beta chains from one sample sequenced in a study of blood T cell repertoires in COVID-19. Sequenced by immunoSEQ multiplex PCR; TCRdb stores in-frame clones only, minus some. The repertoire holds tens of thousands of clones, with roughly 90% as singletons. Specimen: peripheral blood. Source of these receptors: a human donor in a cohort sampled during active COVID-19.

The chain uses TRBV7-2 and TRBJ2-3; 12 nucleotides match TRBD2. CDR1 and CDR2 from the germline V gene are SGHTA and FQGNSA. Trimming cost V 2 bases and J 4 bases; bases outside gene matches: 4. This CDR3 spans 16 amino acids. CDR3 nucleotides: TGTGCCAGCAGCTTATTACTAGCGGGAGGATCAGATACGCAGTATTTT. Amino acid sequence: CASSLLLAGGSDTQYF.

The V call is TRBV4-3, the J call TRBJ2-6; a weak D match, TRBD2 (6 bases). Trimming cost V 5 bases and J 0 bases, with 17 bases left between them. Germline V lookup: CDR1 LGHNA, CDR2 YSLEER. The CDR3 runs to 18 residues. As DNA, the CDR3 is TGCGCCAGCAGCACGCGGGGATATGGGCACTCTGGGGCCAACGTCCTGACTTTC. This encodes CASSTRGYGHSGANVLTF.

This chain's CDR3 is CASTRGGTSLDEQYF. In nucleotides, the CDR3 is TGTGCCAGCACCCGAGGTGGGACTAGTTTGGACGAGCAGTACTTC. The chain links TRBV9 to TRBJ2-7; TRBD2 agrees at 8 bases. This CDR3 contains 15 residues. V shed 6 bases and J 5 bases; nucleotides not matched to a gene: 13. Germline V gene lookup returns CDR1 SGDLS and CDR2 YYNGEE.

The chain employs TRBV27 and TRBJ2-3; 8 nucleotides match TRBD2. Germline assignment: CDR1 MNHEY and CDR2 SMNVEV (reference sequence). The CDR3 has 15 amino acids. After removal of 0 bases from V and 3 bases from J, the junction contained 2 bases not matched to a gene. DNA of the CDR3: TGTGCCAGCAGTTTATCGGTAGCGGGAACAGATACGCAGTATTTT. It specifies CASSLSVAGTDTQYF.

The CDR3 loop is CASSYGSSGANVLTF. The DNA for the CDR3 is TGTGCCAGCAGCTACGGGAGCTCTGGGGCCAACGTCCTGACTTTC. J is TRBJ2-6 and V is TRBV2, with D perhaps TRBD2 (6 bases). This CDR3 spans 15 amino acids. Germline CDR1 and CDR2: SNHLY and FYNNEI. Between the trimmed V and J ends, which lost 6 bases and 0 bases, there was a span of 9 bases. The full variable domain, in which reference TRBV2 and TRBJ2-6 provide the parts outside the CDR3, is EPEVTQTPSHQVTQMGQEVILRCVPISNHLYFYWYRQILGQKVEFLVSFYNNEISEKSEIFDDQFSVERPDGSNFTLKIRSTKLEDSAMYFCASSYGSSGANVLTFGAGSRLTVL.

The V call is TRBV19, the J call TRBJ1-2, with TRBD1 matching 7 bases. Germline lookup yields CDR1 LNHDA and CDR2 SQIVND (reference sequence). V was clipped by 6 bases and J by 4 bases; unmatched bases: 17. There are 17 residues in the CDR3. The CDR3 protein is CASRDWPLTGFGYGYTF. DNA of the CDR3: TGTGCCAGTAGAGACTGGCCACTGACAGGGTTTGGCTATGGCTACACCTTC.

This clone was counted between two and nine times. This chain connects TRBV12-3 or TRBV12-4 to TRBJ1-2, with D unresolved. The CDR3 is 13 residues long. Trimming left V 5 bases short and J 3 bases short, with 10 bases between. Here the CDR3 DNA reads TGTGCCAGCAGTCCAAACAGAGACTATGGCTACACCTTC. Its protein product is CASSPNRDYGYTF.

This clone was seen a single time. J is TRBJ1-6 and V is TRBV5-5; D uncertain. Deletions cut 2 bases from V and 9 bases from J, with 3 bases between. Germline V gene lookup returns CDR1 SGHKS and CDR2 YYEKEE (reference sequence). The CDR3 is 11 amino acids. For the CDR3, the DNA is TGTGCCAGCAGCTTCGGTTCACCCCTCCACTTT. Its translation is CASSFGSPLHF. Full variable domain (outside the CDR3, taken from reference TRBV5-5 and TRBJ1-6): DAGVTQSPTHLIKTRGQQVTLRCSPISGHKSVSWYQQVLGQGPQFIFQYYEKEERGRGNFPDRFSARQFPNYSSELNVNALLLGDSALYLCASSFGSPLHFGNGTRLTVT.

This chain links TRBV6-5 with TRBJ1-2, with TRBD1 identical over 8 bases. Germline V CDR1 and CDR2: MNHEY, SVGAGI. With 0 bases clipped from V and 4 bases from J, the junction kept 7 bases outside the gene matches. The CDR3 sequence is 16 residues long. In DNA, the CDR3 is TGTGCCAGCAGTTACTCCCGGGACAGGATCGGCTATGGCTACACCTTC. It yields the protein CASSYSRDRIGYGYTF.

This rearrangement joins TRBV6-5 to TRBJ2-7; maybe TRBD1 (6 bases). V was pared by 5 bases and J by 6 bases, with 11 bases between. The germline gives CDR1 MNHEY, CDR2 SVGAGI. The CDR3 loop spans 12 amino acids. In nucleotides, the CDR3 is TGTGCCAGCAGTCTACAGGGCGGCGAGCAGTACTTC. Translation: CASSLQGGEQYF.

The chain recombines TRBV4-1 with TRBJ1-2, with D tentatively TRBD1 (5 bases). The V end lost 1 base, the J end lost 6 bases, and 18 bases lay between the germline ends. There are 16 residues in the CDR3. The germline gives CDR1 MGHRA, CDR2 YSYEKL. The CDR3 DNA reads TGCGCCAGCAGCCAAGTAGGGGTTCAGGGTTTTCATGGCTACACCTTC. Protein product: CASSQVGVQGFHGYTF.

This clone was recorded only once. The chain joins TRBV28 to TRBJ2-7; 11 positions match TRBD1. Germline-derived CDR1 and CDR2 are MDHEN and SYDVKM. The J segment lost 3 bases and the V segment lost 6 bases, leaving 7 bases of the junction unmatched. The CDR3 loop spans 15 amino acids. This CDR3 is CASSVGGTGGYEQYF. CDR3 nucleotides: TGTGCCAGCAGCGTAGGTGGGACAGGGGGCTACGAGCAGTACTTC. Full variable domain (missing parts from reference TRBV28 and TRBJ2-7): DVKVTQSSRYLVKRTGEKVFLECVQDMDHENMFWYRQDPGLGLRLIYFSYDVKMKEKGDIPEGYSVSREKKERFSLILESASTNQTSMYLCASSVGGTGGYEQYFGPGTRLTVT.

This CDR3 reads CASTSYSTGDTEAFF. DNA of the CDR3: TGTGCCAGCACGTCCTACTCGACAGGGGACACTGAAGCTTTCTTT. V and J are TRBV6-5 and TRBJ1-1; 8 bases map to TRBD1. Trimming at V came to 7 bases and at J to 3 bases, leaving 10 bases not matched to a gene. Germline lookup yields CDR1 MNHEY and CDR2 SVGAGI. The CDR3 is 15 amino acids.

The rearrangement uses TRBV7-9 and TRBJ2-1; 7 bases match TRBD1. The V gene's germline CDR1 is SEHNR and CDR2 FQNEAQ (reference sequence). The trim removed 7 bases at V and 9 bases at J, leaving 6 bases unmatched. There are 12 residues in the CDR3. The CDR3 loop is CASTLGGIEQFF. DNA for the CDR3: TGTGCCAGCACCCTAGGGGGCATTGAGCAGTTCTTC.

Only a few counts were recorded for this clone. The chain carries TRBV11-2 and TRBJ1-2; maybe TRBD1 (6 bases). V was cut by 3 bases and J by 7 bases, with 15 bases left in between. From germline, CDR1 is SGHAT and CDR2 FQNNGV. This CDR3 spans 14 amino acids. CDR3 in DNA: TGTGCCAGCAGCTTGGACACAGGGTGGGGTGGCTACACCTTC. It is translated as CASSLDTGWGGYTF.

The J gene is TRBJ1-1, the V gene TRBV11-2; TRBD1 matches at 9 bases. The CDR3 runs 16 residues. Germline-derived CDR1 and CDR2 are SGHAT and FQNNGV. Trimming removed 5 bases from V and 5 bases from J; junction bases left unmatched: 12. The CDR3 sequence is CASSPTSGQGETEAFF. CDR3 in DNA: TGTGCCAGCAGCCCTACTTCGGGACAGGGTGAAACTGAAGCTTTCTTT.

V is TRBV6-6 and J is TRBJ2-2, with 9 bases that match TRBD1. The CDR3 runs to 13 residues. V lost 4 bases and J lost 6; bases outside the gene matches: 0. Germline V gene lookup returns CDR1 MNHNY and CDR2 SVGAGI (reference sequence). Written as DNA, the CDR3 is TGTGCCAGCAGTTGGACAGGGGCCGGGGAGCTGTTTTTT. Translation gives CASSWTGAGELFF.

Only one count was recorded for this clone. The chain joins TRBV5-8 to TRBJ2-7, with 9 bases identical to TRBD1. Germline CDR1 and CDR2: SGHTS and YDEGEE. After removal of 2 bases from V and 3 bases from J, the junction contained 3 bases not matched to a gene. The CDR3 is 14 amino acids. The CDR3 is CASSFGTGNYEQYF. The CDR3 DNA sequence: TGTGCCAGCAGCTTCGGGACAGGGAACTACGAGCAGTACTTC.

In DNA, the CDR3 is TGCGCCAGCAGCTTGCCGGGGGGGGCCGAGCAGTTCTTC. This gives the protein CASSLPGGAEQFF. This chain uses TRBV5-1 with TRBJ2-1; 8 bases agree with TRBD2. V lost 1 base, J lost 10 bases, and 4 bases stayed unmatched. The germline gives CDR1 SGHRS, CDR2 YFSETQ. There are 13 residues in the CDR3.

This clone was seen just once. V and J are TRBV19 and TRBJ2-7; TRBD2 is a possible D gene (6 bases). V lost 6 bases to trimming and J lost 3 bases, with 18 bases between them. CDR1 is LNHDA, CDR2 SQIVND, per germline (reference sequence). The CDR3 is 15 amino acids. The CDR3 DNA reads TGTGCCAGTAGCACCGAGACTAGTAACGTCTACGAGCAGTACTTC. Translation: CASSTETSNVYEQYF.

In nucleotides, the CDR3 is TGTGCCAGCAGTGAACCCCCCGGCGGGGACCCCTACAATGAGCAGTTCTTC. This translates into CASSEPPGGDPYNEQFF. The V and J genes are TRBV6-1 and TRBJ2-1, with D perhaps TRBD2 (6 bases). V gave up 2 bases and J gave up 2 bases, with 16 bases separating them. The length of the CDR3 is 17 residues. Germline CDR1 reads MNHNS; CDR2 reads SASEGT.

V usage is TRBV19 and J usage is TRBJ1-5; D not resolved. The germline V and J ends were trimmed by 7 bases and 0 bases, with 13 bases remaining between them. The CDR3 spans 15 residues. CDR1 LNHDA and CDR2 SQIVND come from the germline V gene (reference sequence). The CDR3 region has the DNA TGTGCCAGTAATTCAGCGTTTATTAGCAATCAGCCCCAGCATTTT. Protein sequence: CASNSAFISNQPQHF. The whole variable domain, filled in from reference TRBV19 and TRBJ1-5, reads DGGITQSPKYLFRKEGQNVTLSCEQNLNHDAMYWYRQDPGQGLRLIYYSQIVNDFQKGDIAEGYSVSREKKESFPLTVTSAQKNPTAFYLCASNSAFISNQPQHFGDGTRLSIL.

The CDR3 coding sequence is TGTGCCAGCAGGGAGGTGGGGGCCAACACCGGGGAGCTGTTTTTT. Translating gives CASREVGANTGELFF. The chain uses TRBV28 and TRBJ2-2, with D tentatively TRBD1 (6 bases). The CDR3 loop spans 15 amino acids. CDR1 MDHEN and CDR2 SYDVKM come from the germline V gene. Trimming left V 6 bases short and J 2 bases short, with 13 bases between.

This chain joins TRBV30 and TRBJ1-6; unclear D gene. Trimming took off 1 base at V and 1 base at J, with 17 bases between the two ends. CDR1 GTSNPN and CDR2 SVGIG come from the germline V gene (reference sequence). The CDR3 has 18 amino acids. The CDR3 nucleotides are TGTGCCTGGAGTGCCGATATACGGTCCTCTTCCTATAATTCACCCCTCCACTTT. It codes for CAWSADIRSSSYNSPLHF.